This is a list of T cell receptor beta chains from one sample in a study of regulatory and conventional T cells in RAG deficiency. TCRdb's table, derived via immunoSEQ multiplex PCR, lists solely in-frame clones and lacks some. Of fewer than 35,000 clones listed, over 75% were seen once; the top ten hold approximately 14%. These data also formed part of another study, on regulatory T cells.

Sequenced material: CD8+ T cells sorted from blood. The receptors were gathered from a human donor in good health. Both conserved end residues are part of each CDR3. Fields, in order: J gene, clone size, V gene, D gene, CDR3 DNA, CDR3 protein. The D gene is left open where the match is weak. Not all rows give a size; the values are once, few, many and, for expanded clones, a class.

j_call: TRBJ1-1
clone_size: .
v_call: TRBV7-9
d_call: .
cdr3_nt: TGTGCCAGCAACTTTCCTCCTCGCCGCGAAGCTTTCTTT
cdr3_aa: CASNFPPRREAFF

j_call: TRBJ2-5
clone_size: .
v_call: TRBV5-6
d_call: .
cdr3_nt: TGTGCCAGCAGCTCGTATTTAGAGACCCAGTACTTC
cdr3_aa: CASSSYLETQYF

j_call: TRBJ1-5
clone_size: .
v_call: TRBV7-9
d_call: .
cdr3_nt: TGTGCCAGCTCGGACAGTTATAGCAATCAGCCCCAGCATTTT
cdr3_aa: CASSDSYSNQPQHF

j_call: TRBJ2-5
clone_size: .
v_call: TRBV6-5
d_call: TRBD1
cdr3_nt: TGTGCCAGCAGTTACGACAGGGAGGAGACCCAGTACTTC
cdr3_aa: CASSYDREETQYF

j_call: TRBJ1-4
clone_size: .
v_call: TRBV19
d_call: TRBD1
cdr3_nt: TGTGCCAGTAGTCTGACAGGGGCTATCGCAACTAATGAAAAACTGTTTTTT
cdr3_aa: CASSLTGAIATNEKLFF

j_call: TRBJ2-2
clone_size: .
v_call: TRBV18
d_call: .
cdr3_nt: TGTGCCAGCTCACCACAGGGCACCCCCGGTGCCGGGGAGCTGTTTTTT
cdr3_aa: CASSPQGTPGAGELFF

j_call: TRBJ2-6
clone_size: .
v_call: TRBV9
d_call: .
cdr3_nt: TGTGCCAGCAGCGTATTGATGGAAGGGGCCAACGTCCTGACTTTC
cdr3_aa: CASSVLMEGANVLTF

j_call: TRBJ2-1
clone_size: .
v_call: TRBV6-1
d_call: .
cdr3_nt: TGTGCCAGCACACCTATTCGCTCCTACAATGAGCAGTTCTTC
cdr3_aa: CASTPIRSYNEQFF

j_call: TRBJ2-5
clone_size: once
v_call: TRBV2
d_call: TRBD1
cdr3_nt: TGTGCCAGCAGTGAGGACAGGGGTGCCCAAGAGACCCAGTACTTC
cdr3_aa: CASSEDRGAQETQYF

j_call: TRBJ1-6
clone_size: .
v_call: TRBV14
d_call: TRBD1
cdr3_nt: TGTGCCAGCAGACGACAGGGTTCGAATTCACCCCTCCACTTT
cdr3_aa: CASRRQGSNSPLHF

j_call: TRBJ2-5
clone_size: .
v_call: TRBV6-6
d_call: TRBD2
cdr3_nt: TGTGCCAGCAGTTCGACTAGCGGGGGGGCCAGGGAGACCCAGTACTTC
cdr3_aa: CASSSTSGGARETQYF

j_call: TRBJ1-5
clone_size: .
v_call: TRBV19
d_call: .
cdr3_nt: TGTGCCAGTAGTATTTCTGCATTTGGCAGAAGCAATCAGCCCCAGCATTTT
cdr3_aa: CASSISAFGRSNQPQHF